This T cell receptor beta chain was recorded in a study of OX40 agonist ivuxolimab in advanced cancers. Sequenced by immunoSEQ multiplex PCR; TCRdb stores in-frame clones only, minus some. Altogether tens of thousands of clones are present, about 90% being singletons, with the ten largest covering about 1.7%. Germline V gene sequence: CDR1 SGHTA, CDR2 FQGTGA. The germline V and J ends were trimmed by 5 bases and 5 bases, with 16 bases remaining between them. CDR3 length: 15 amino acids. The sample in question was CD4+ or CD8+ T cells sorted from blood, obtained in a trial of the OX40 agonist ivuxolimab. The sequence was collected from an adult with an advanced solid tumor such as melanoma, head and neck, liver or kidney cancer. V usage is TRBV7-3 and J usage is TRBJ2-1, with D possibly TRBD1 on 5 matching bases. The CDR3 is CASSPQGGGNNEQFF. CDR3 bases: TGTGCCAGCAGCCCTCAGGGCGGTGGGAACAATGAGCAGTTCTTC.